Listed below are T cell receptor beta chains from one sample, sequenced in a study of control samples from healthy donors and cancer patients. Produced via immunoSEQ multiplex PCR; TCRdb's table is partial and in-frame only. The sample lists around 130,000 clones; roughly 90% were seen once. The sample consisted of blood. The receptors stem from a man in his forties or fifties in good health. Each CDR3 is given with its conserved first and last residue. A D gene is named only where the DNA matches it firmly.

d_call: NA
j_call: TRBJ1-4
v_call: TRBV19
cdr3_aa: CASSIDDPGHLNEKLFF
cdr3_nt: TGTGCCAGTAGTATAGACGACCCGGGACACTTGAATGAAAAACTGTTTTTT

d_call: NA
j_call: TRBJ1-1
v_call: TRBV5-4
cdr3_aa: CASSLEGVGAFF
cdr3_nt: TGTGCCAGCAGCTTGGAGGGGGTGGGTGCTTTCTTT

d_call: NA
j_call: TRBJ2-3
v_call: TRBV5-1
cdr3_aa: CASSLLAGTDTQYF
cdr3_nt: TGCGCCAGCAGCTTGCTGGCGGGCACAGATACGCAGTATTTT

d_call: NA
j_call: TRBJ1-5
v_call: TRBV27
cdr3_aa: CASKGDPNQPQHF
cdr3_nt: TGTGCCAGCAAGGGGGACCCAAATCAGCCCCAGCATTTT

d_call: NA
j_call: TRBJ2-1
v_call: TRBV6-6
cdr3_aa: CASTPGHGFNEQFF
cdr3_nt: TGTGCCAGCACTCCGGGACACGGATTCAATGAGCAGTTCTTC

d_call: NA
j_call: TRBJ1-1
v_call: TRBV6-6
cdr3_aa: CASSYLTTENTEAFF
cdr3_nt: TGTGCCAGCAGCTACCTAACGACGGAGAACACTGAAGCTTTCTTT

d_call: NA
j_call: TRBJ1-1
v_call: TRBV5-5
cdr3_aa: CASSLGERSEAFF
cdr3_nt: TGTGCCAGCAGCCTGGGAGAGAGGTCTGAAGCTTTCTTT

d_call: NA
j_call: TRBJ2-7
v_call: TRBV10-2
cdr3_aa: CASSASSGTDSYEQYF
cdr3_nt: TGCGCCAGCAGTGCTAGTTCCGGGACGGATTCCTACGAGCAGTACTTC

d_call: NA
j_call: TRBJ1-2
v_call: TRBV5-6
cdr3_aa: CASRPGHSYGYTF
cdr3_nt: TGTGCCAGCAGACCGGGACACTCCTATGGCTACACCTTC

d_call: TRBD1
j_call: TRBJ1-1
v_call: TRBV12-3/TRBV12-4
cdr3_aa: CASSDDRAKAFF
cdr3_nt: TGTGCCAGCAGTGATGACAGGGCTAAAGCTTTCTTT